The clone carrying this TCR beta chain was seen a handful of times. The antigen is not known. This sample was taken from a study of T cells after yellow fever vaccination. General study points: Clonotype sharing between CD4 and CD8 compartments was small.

Germline V gene data show CDR1 as MNHEY and CDR2 as SMNVEV (reference sequence). The CDR3 spans 16 residues. J was trimmed by 0 bases and V by 6 bases; bases with no gene match: 5. For TCR, cDNA came from 5'RACE template switching, which added a universal primer site and UMIs. TCRdb processed the 5' RACE reads anew with MiXCR; each CDR3 protein has one entry. The table has around 110,000 distinct CDR3 sequences, 8.4% seen once; the top ten hold about 25%. This rearrangement joins TRBV27 to TRBJ2-3, with 11 bases that match TRBD2. This TCR was recovered from a man younger than 45 who received the YFV17D yellow fever vaccine. The source material was CD8+ T cells sorted from PBMCs, sampled 45 days after the yellow fever booster vaccination. The CDR3 coding sequence is TGTGCCAGCAGGCTAGCGGGAGGTCATAGCACAGATACGCAGTATTTT. Translated: CASRLAGGHSTDTQYF.